The source of this T cell receptor (beta chain) is a study of tumor-infiltrating lymphocytes in primary liver carcinoma (dated by TCRdb to the late 2010s). Broadly, across the study: Four or five patients with histopathologically diagnosed primary liver carcinoma underwent surgical resection in China between 2015 and March 2016. The five patients, three men and two women aged 30 to 69 years, had hepatocellular carcinoma (four) or combined HCC and intrahepatic cholangiocarcinoma (one). The five patients had tumors staged T1-T3 N0M0, with maximum diameters ranging from about 4.2 to 11 cm. Roughly 3.5 to 7.5 million productive TCRbeta reads were obtained per sample, and no significant difference in read depth was found between tissue types. TCRbeta repertoire sequencing, expression microarrays and whole-exome sequencing were combined in the study across five regions of each liver tumor, with adjacent normal tissue and blood also included. TCRbeta repertoire sequencing covered 35 or so specimens from 5 patients: around 25 tumor regions, 5 adjacent noncancerous liver tissues and 5 peripheral blood samples. Reproducibility between technical replicate repertoires was high, with correlation coefficients above 0.98 and mean shared-clone rates about 0.89. What the research found in general, with its limitations: Only a few patients were included in the study, and the authors note that the findings should be validated in a larger study. Only the TCR beta chain was sequenced, so true repertoire diversity is likely underestimated because unpaired alpha chains were not captured. Compared with blood, tumors had a significantly larger share of the repertoire taken up by the top 250 clones (p = 0.039). Consistent with antigen-driven expansion, pairs of tumor regions showed higher repertoire overlap (mean roughly 36%) than either tumor-adjacent pairs (around 17%) or tumor-blood pairs (roughly 14%). Since the samples were bulk and unsorted, there was no way to compare CD4+ and CD8+ T cell repertoires.

Termini included, the CDR3 measures 16 amino acids. Just the 48-base CDR3 DNA is kept, in frame starting at base 1. The V end gives up 0 bases and the J end 3 bases, leaving 4 bases in the junction not matched to a gene. In the germline V gene, CDR1 corresponds to MGHRA and CDR2 to YSYEKL. TRIzol reagent was used to extract blood RNA from unsorted whole blood, while the DNeasy Blood & Tissue kit provided the germline DNA. Chronic HBV infection was present in the patients, and the patients were treatment-naive at sampling. About 4 milliliters of peripheral blood were collected into K2EDTA tubes before surgery. Using a constant-region primer and ProtoScript II reverse transcriptase, TCRbeta-specific cDNA was reverse-transcribed from around 520 ng total RNA. TCRbeta libraries were built with three nested multiplex PCR rounds, a slightly modified ARM-PCR procedure. Multiplex TRBV1-TRBV30 forward primers and a Cbeta reverse primer were used in the first two PCR rounds, each of which was run for around 10 cycles. A final 25-cycle PCR with Deep VentR polymerase added sample barcodes and Illumina adapters. Before sequencing, amplicons of 200-500 bp were gel-purified using a QIAquick gel extraction kit. TCRbeta amplicons were sequenced on an Illumina HiSeq 2500 with 250-bp paired-end reads. The published analysis was carried out like this. Quality trimming of reads was performed with Trimmomatic v0.33, and paired reads were merged with FLASH v1.2.11 so that full CDR3 sequences could be recovered. MiGEC v1.2.1b assigned V, D and J germline segments to the rearranged TCRbeta sequences. Clonotype statistics and Shannon-Wiener diversity indices were calculated with VDJtools v1.0.0. To cut down on sampling bias, every analysis after diversity analysis relied on just the 250 most abundant clonotypes from each sample. TCRdb redid the processing of the public reads, applying fastp at Q25 and MiXCR, and retained in-frame beta chains. Each entry merges the rows of one CDR3 protein and shows their most common DNA and genes. The V and J calls shown here were made by TCRdb, not taken from the authors' results. Recorded for this sample are 300,000 to 400,000 distinct CDR3 sequences; roughly 61% of them occurred a single time. The ten largest account for about 6% of the sample.

In the case of this clonotype: This clone's antigen is unknown. The final CDR3 position lacks the conserved phenylalanine or tryptophan, pointing to a likely read error.

The receptor was isolated from a man between 35 and 55 years old with primary liver carcinoma and hepatitis B virus infection. The sample taken for sequencing was peripheral blood. The chain links TRBV4-1 with TRBJ1-4; 7 central nucleotides agree with TRBD1. The nucleotides read TGCGCCAGCAGCCAAGATCTTGGGACAGCTAATGAAAAACTGTTTTTA. Its protein product is CASSQDLGTANEKLFL.